This T cell receptor (beta chain) came from a study of cytomegalovirus exposure and HLA in healthy donors. Broader study findings: With high specificity and sensitivity, the classifier reportedly diagnosed cytomegalovirus status. Reports state that TCR beta sequences accurately predicted most subjects' HLA-A and HLA-B alleles. Certain indistinguishable V segments, among them TRBV6-2 and TRBV6-3, were excluded.

Participants comprised healthy donors of bone marrow. Vbeta (60) and Jbeta (13) primers were used in the PCR. Sequencing was performed with immunoSEQ multiplex PCR; in TCRdb, only in-frame clones are kept and a portion is missing. The table shows around 140,000 clones, with about 64% occurring only once. This clone was detected only once. Its antigen is currently unknown. CDR1 and CDR2 (germline): SGHRS, YFSETQ. V dropped 3 bases and J dropped 0 bases, with 12 bases sitting between them. This CDR3 spans 15 amino acids. The sample consisted of PBMCs. This chain joins TRBV5-1 and TRBJ1-2, with a tentative D call TRBD1 (5 bases). The sequence was obtained from a woman in her forties in good health and CMV-seronegative. The CDR3 sequence: CASSSTGAPNYGYTF. The DNA for the CDR3 is TGCGCCAGCAGCTCCACAGGAGCCCCTAACTATGGCTACACCTTC.